Reported below is one TCR beta chain. The clone's antigen remains unknown. Base quality data are lacking; no much larger clone is found one base away. According to the study, the label for this sample's time point signals: approximately 25 months on ibrutinib. Around 2 micrograms of genomic DNA were extracted from cryopreserved PBMCs for TCR beta library preparation. Longitudinal blood samples from CLL patients on ibrutinib monotherapy underwent high-throughput TCR beta sequencing. The patients took part in an open-label, single-center phase 2 trial of ibrutinib monotherapy. The entry originates in a study of cytotoxic CD8 clonotypes in ibrutinib-treated CLL (dated by TCRdb to the early 2020s). Context from the whole study: The cohort included more than 14 treatment-naive and ten to eleven relapsed/refractory patients; some 18 were IGHV unmutated. Partial responses were observed in about 25 patients and complete responses in 2; after a median follow-up of around 68 months, remission was maintained in approximately 15 patients and progression was observed in about twelve. The response samples were drawn at a median of approximately twelve months into treatment, with a range of about 6 to 36 months. On average, each sample had roughly 250,000 productive templates and approximately 100,000 productive rearrangements. Of the roughly 81 people in the trial, roughly 27 had longitudinal samples available. Cryopreserved peripheral blood mononuclear cells were obtained before treatment, at response, and at either sustained remission or disease progression. All remission and progressive disease samples were collected while patients were still receiving ibrutinib. What the research found in general, with its limitations: Baseline clonality exceeded that of age-matched healthy donors and correlated strongly with circulating CD8+ T-cell counts. Clonality increased at ibrutinib response, stayed stable in sustained remission, and fell back toward baseline at progression. Sampling times were not matched between sustained-remission and progressing patients, and lymph node repertoires were not studied. Public clonotypes were rare and either contracted or stayed stable during treatment, and the rise in clonality at ibrutinib response reflected the expansion of private clonotypes.

The goal of deep resolution MiSeq sequencing was a depth between 1 in 1 million and 1 in 200,000 T cells, and coverage averaged 10x per clonotype. TCR beta libraries were generated with the immunoSEQ hsTCRB Kit. Concerning the study's data processing: Data were analyzed with ImmunoSEQ Data Assistant and ImmunoSEQ Analyzer, with V, D and J genes assigned per IMGT definitions. Clonality, which ranges from 0 to 1, was calculated as one minus the normalized Shannon entropy of productive rearrangement frequencies. Only overrepresented clonotypes making up at least 0.05% of each patient's repertoire were included in the public clonotype analysis. Roughly 13 age-matched healthy donor repertoires from immuneACCESS served as clonality controls. TCRdb stores this immuneACCESS table with in-frame sequences only. Part of the clones is absent; in the studies checked, under half of the shortfall reflects unresolved V genes, and no reason is known for the rest. V and J calls and clone size are copied from that table; D and trimming were computed from the DNA. The sample yields about 120,000 clones; 50% to 65% were counted once. Of the sample, 37% is held by the ten largest clones.

The germline V gene yields MDHEN for CDR1 and SYDVKM for CDR2. The V and J ends are trimmed by 3 bases and 4 bases, leaving 9 bases between them. Spanning cysteine to phenylalanine, the CDR3 consists of 13 amino acids. Only the CDR3 DNA stays, 39 bases, in frame from base 1. The TCR comes from a human donor with chronic lymphocytic leukemia. The sequenced sample was PBMCs, obtained after 24 months of ibrutinib treatment. Recombination joined TRBV28 with TRBJ1-1; the D segment cannot be called with confidence. CDR3 sequence: CASSFLGGTEAFF. In nucleotides, the sequence is TGTGCCAGCAGTTTCCTAGGAGGCACTGAAGCTTTCTTT.